This TCR beta chain comes out of a study of cytomegalovirus exposure and HLA in healthy donors (dated by TCRdb to about 2017). With regard to the full study: An earlier analysis of 587 of the donors reported 250 to 350 Gb of sequence data and 117 million unique TCR beta sequences obtained from about 200 million T cells. An early release that covered more than 550 HLA-typed donors contained approximately 300 gigabases of sequencing data and 75 million to 100 million unique TCR sequences. Of the 398 genotyped donors, over 80% were placed in the genetic ancestry cluster associated with self-reported Caucasian donors. The study aimed to test whether cataloging public T cell receptors could reveal signatures of past pathogen exposure. The study used immunosequencing to profile the T cell repertoires of more than 650 subjects and linked those repertoires to cytomegalovirus serostatus. A separate validation cohort of 90 to 150 different subjects was used in addition to the approximately 670-subject first cohort. High-throughput TCR immunosequencing, statistical association of individual TCRs with disease status, and machine learning were combined to predict cytomegalovirus infection status. To study patterns of TCR occurrence, a later analysis re-analyzed previously published TCR beta repertoires from 600 to 750 donors and added high-resolution HLA genotyping. Rather than drawing on any new phenotypic data, the later analysis identified candidate immune exposures from TCR beta sequences and the way those sequences occurred across donors. In an earlier analysis of 587 of the donors, high-throughput TCR beta sequencing was used to judge whether each TCR beta V gene segment behaved as functional or pseudogenic. Donor age, sex, ethnicity and CMV serostatus were compiled alongside the repertoire data. A later genetic analysis used genome-wide SNP genotypes for about three fifths of the 666 donors, treating that subset as a discovery cohort. Every repertoire in the discovery cohort had been generated on one and the same sequencing platform. Both class I and class II loci were covered by HLA typing, at four-digit resolution. The number of typed donors differed by locus: roughly 629-640 for A, B, C, DRB1 and DQB1; some 500 for DQA1; 606 for DPA1; and roughly 450 for DPB1. About five DR-DQ haplotypes were treated as single units for association and clustering because of strong linkage in the cohort. Among 300 to 450 genotyped donors of the cohort, an average of approximately 240,000 unique TCR beta nucleotide sequences were sequenced per donor, 15% to 20% of them non-productive. Overall study outcomes, separate from this receptor: The classifier was reported to diagnose cytomegalovirus status with high specificity and sensitivity in both the original and validation cohorts. In this cohort, only TCR beta chains were sequenced, and detectable features were limited by the absence of alpha or paired-chain data. The authors suggested that the approach could potentially be generalized to other disease states and immunological phenotypes. A later analysis found that TCR association rates varied across HLA loci, with DRB1 alleles showing the most associated TCRs and HLA-C alleles the fewest. Because the 87-base-pair reads could not distinguish some IMGT-functional V segments, including TRBV6-2 and TRBV6-3, those segments were excluded. A later genetic analysis associated a missense DCLRE1C variant with V-gene and J-gene trimming of TCR beta chains, and an independent cohort replicated the association. Most CMV-associated TCR beta chains appeared to be HLA-restricted in a later analysis, and the HLA associations seemed to be driven largely by CMV exposure. A cluster of highly shared sequence variants was judged likely to represent a technical artifact of the sequencing pipeline. Because HLA typing was missing for some donors at each locus, association tests included only the typed subset. Compared with the 666-donor mean, donors in an Asian-associated ancestry cluster had fewer N-insertions in productive TCRs, according to a later genetic analysis. In an earlier analysis of 587 of the donors, most TCR beta V segments were observed in productive rearrangements about 87% or about 30% of the time, broadly matching IMGT annotations. For the cohort, immune exposure information was limited to CMV serostatus. In a later analysis, 16,951 TCR beta sequences were associated with specific HLA alleles at a false discovery rate of 0.05. When HLA alleles, especially DR and DQ, strongly co-occurred, attributing TCR associations to individual alleles was difficult. Because counts were too low, under 20 rarely observed V segments, including chromosome 9 orphons, were left out of the earlier analysis of several hundred of the donors. A further reported finding was that TCR beta sequences accurately predicted the HLA-A and HLA-B alleles for most subjects in the first cohort. Most TCR sequences were observed very rarely across donors, whereas some public TCRs were present in many individuals. Linkage disequilibrium might explain the correlated functional status among segregating V segments, but an unknown experimental factor could not be ruled out. In vitro tests confirmed that a few of the cytomegalovirus-associated TCR beta chains recognize cytomegalovirus antigens. Several of the top co-occurrence clusters appeared to be linked to parvovirus B19, influenza, CMV and Epstein-Barr virus, according to a later analysis. A later analysis found that HLA-associated TCR beta chains were more clonally expanded and had lower generation probabilities than equally common non-associated chains. Roughly uniform sequencing depth across donors was assumed in presence/absence analyses, although this assumption may not hold. In the study, roughly 160 TCR beta chains were listed as associated with cytomegalovirus.

Library generation was performed with the immunoSEQ multiplex PCR assay. For the multiplex PCR, a mixture combining 60 forward primers for TCR Vbeta segments and 13 reverse primers for TCR Jbeta segments was used. A multiplex PCR assay on genomic DNA amplified the CDR3 region of rearranged TCR beta genes. The amplified TCR beta libraries were sequenced on the Illumina HiSeq System as 87-base-pair reads. As for how the authors treated the data: A later analysis counted tens of millions of unique TCR beta chains across the approximately 700 repertoires, and about 10 million of these chains were shared by at least two donors. Raw reads were error-corrected and collapsed into unique sequences by a nearest-neighbor algorithm in which closely related sequences were merged to remove PCR and sequencing errors. Alignment of CDR3 sequences to IMGT reference sequences was used to assign V, D and J gene segments. Each retained sequence needed at least a six-nucleotide match to both a V gene segment and a J gene segment. A rearrangement was called productive if the CDR3 had no stop codons and remained in frame with V and J, and every other rearrangement was called non-productive. CDR3 was defined according to IMGT convention as the region running from the second conserved V-encoded cysteine to the conserved J-encoded phenylalanine. The earlier analysis of 500 to 600 of the donors excluded sequences that lacked an unambiguous match to a single V gene segment. In an earlier analysis of some 590 of the donors, a V segment was called functional when productive rearrangements were above 56.7%, and segregating when the standard deviation between donors exceeded 5%. To diagnose cytomegalovirus status from the catalog of TCR beta chain sequences, a statistical classification framework was built. In a later analysis, TCR nucleotide sequences were compared against IMGT/GENE-DB human TR gene sequences so that V and J genes could be assigned. Using the TCRdist pipeline, a later analysis assigned CDR3 sequences along with most-parsimonious VDJ recombination scenarios. A later analysis defined each TCR beta chain by its CDR3 amino acid sequence plus V-gene family, and excluded reads lacking a unique V-gene family. To address suspected cross-contamination and a sequencing artifact, a later analysis removed several hundred highly shared, low-generation-probability nucleotide sequences. For each public chain, a later analysis derived a clonal expansion index from normalized ranks of inferred template counts within each repertoire. Generation probabilities in a later analysis came from a VDJ recombination model fitted to out-of-frame rearrangements, and those results were checked against IGoR. Hypergeometric tests were used in a later analysis to score TCR-TCR, TCR-HLA and TCR-CMV co-occurrence, with a repertoire-size bias correction applied to the TCR pairs. To estimate false discovery rates, a later analysis permuted the HLA or CMV assignments 20 times. A later analysis grouped co-occurring TCRs with DBSCAN, adding TCRdist sequence similarity when clustering within HLA-allele-positive subsets. Co-occurrence clustering excluded repertoires with fewer than 30,000 or more than 120,000 public chains, plus five with anomalous nucleotide sharing. Sourced from immuneACCESS, this table was stored by TCRdb with only in-frame sequences that have V and J called. A share of the clones is absent; for the studies checked, an unresolved V gene accounts for under half, and the remainder has no known explanation. The V and J calls and clone size were taken over from that table, and D and trimming were inferred from the DNA. This sample lists 85,000 to 90,000 clones; about 75% were detected once. The ten largest clones represent roughly a tenth of the sample.

The V and J ends are trimmed by 6 bases and 7 bases, leaving 7 bases between them. The CDR1 and CDR2 encoded by the germline V gene are SGHTA and FQGTGA. From the cysteine up to the phenylalanine, the CDR3 has a length of 11 residues. The sequence is cut down to CDR3 DNA, 33 bases in frame from base 1. Comment on this clone: There is no known antigen for this receptor. No much larger clonotype is one base removed from it; base qualities were not supplied.

The cohort comprised approximately 700 healthy bone marrow donors. At the time of sampling, every cohort member was nominally healthy, though immune exposures that went unrecorded were likely present. The donor tested CMV seropositive and was one of the 289 seropositive cohort members. A peripheral blood sample was collected from each donor, and TCR beta sequencing was performed on peripheral blood mononuclear cells. Genomic DNA extraction from the blood cell samples was performed with the Qiagen DNeasy Blood Extraction Kit. The sequence derives from a young man in good health and CMV-seropositive. Sequencing was carried out using PBMCs. In this chain, TRBV7-3 is recombined with TRBJ2-1, and perhaps TRBD1 as D gene, on 6 matching bases. In nucleotide form, the sequence is TGTGCCAGCAGGCAGGGGAATGAGCAGTTCTTC. It codes for CASRQGNEQFF.